Included here is one T cell receptor (beta chain) sequence, with context. This clone came up once. Its antigen remains unidentified. A read error may account for a junction end that differs from germline. This entry is derived from a study of OX40 agonist ivuxolimab in advanced cancers. Regarding the research as a whole: Ivuxolimab, which targeted the costimulatory receptor OX40 (CD134), was an agonistic, fully human IgG2 monoclonal antibody. Intravenous ivuxolimab was administered to patients every 2 weeks at six dose levels: 0.01, 0.1, 0.3, 1.5, 3 and 10 mg/kg. Of the roughly 50 dose-escalation patients, hepatocellular carcinoma was present in 19, melanoma in approximately 15, renal cell carcinoma in 9 and head and neck cancer in 9. In the dose-escalation cohort, approximately 82% of patients were male, and the mean age was roughly 56 years with a range of roughly 20 to 79. Patients were allowed to have had prior anti-PD-1, anti-PD-L1 or anti-CTLA-4 therapy, and approximately 37% of the dose-escalation patients had been treated with checkpoint inhibitors. Partial responses were achieved by three dose-escalation patients, of whom one had hepatocellular carcinoma and two had cutaneous melanoma. The purpose of peripheral TCRbeta sequencing was to test whether ivuxolimab changed TCR sequence diversity and led to clonal T-cell expansion. The paper describes the monotherapy dose-escalation part (N ≈ 52 patients) of the phase I trial of ivuxolimab.

For sequencing of the TCRbeta CDR3 region, genomic DNA was extracted from the sorted cells. The immunoSEQ Assay was used for sequencing of TCRbeta CDR3 regions. What TCRdb holds here is the immuneACCESS table cut down to in-frame rearrangements. Part of the clones is not present; checked against another copy, under half of the missing clones reflect an unresolved V gene, and the others are unexplained. For this sample there are 57,000 or so clones; roughly 84% appear just once. The ten largest clones capture approximately 4.5% of the sample. Looking up the germline V gene (reference sequence) yields CDR1 SSHAT and CDR2 FNYEAQ. From the cysteine up to the phenylalanine, the CDR3 has a length of 14 residues. The read is trimmed to its CDR3 DNA, 42 bases read in frame from base 1. Patients with a history of autoimmune disease or receiving systemic immunosuppression were excluded from the trial. Peripheral blood for TCR sequencing was collected from all dose cohorts at baseline, on cycle 4 day 1, and on cycle 7 day 1. Samples were obtained from an open-label, multicenter, first-in-human phase I dose-escalation trial of ivuxolimab. Adults with locally advanced or metastatic head and neck squamous cell, hepatocellular, melanoma or renal cell carcinoma were enrolled in the trial. Before TCR sequencing, CD4+ and CD8+ T cells were separately sorted from peripheral blood.

Broad study findings and their caveats: After ivuxolimab, CD8+ T cells had more expanded clones than CD4+ T cells on average. Clonal expansion of both CD4+ and CD8+ blood T cells was observed from baseline to week 6 at doses 0.1 to 3.0 mg/kg. Low levels of normalized T-cell clonal expansion were also seen in some patients who did not respond. In the 0.1-3.0 mg/kg groups, partial responders were among the patients with the lowest normalized peripheral clonal expansion, particularly in CD8+ T cells. The antigen specificity of the peripheral T cells that underwent clonal expansion was not determined.

The source material was CD4+ or CD8+ T cells sorted from blood, sampled in a trial of the OX40 agonist ivuxolimab. The receptor comes from an adult with an advanced solid tumor such as melanoma, head and neck, liver or kidney cancer. The sequence is built from TRBV7-7 and TRBJ2-5, and 7 bases in between align with TRBD1. The nucleotide sequence is TGTGCTAGCAGCCGGACAGGAAGCCAAGAGACCCAGTACTTC. This gives the protein CASSRTGSQETQYF.